The T cell receptor beta chain described here comes from a study of a mutant IDH1 vaccine in newly diagnosed glioma (dated by TCRdb to the early 2020s). Regarding the research as a whole: Patients were given eight vaccinations, in weeks 1, 3, 5, 7, 11, 15, 19 and 23, which matched visits V03 through V10. Vaccination began 4-6 weeks after radiotherapy alone, or alongside temozolomide cycles in the chemotherapy-containing groups. Of the 32 treated patients, approximately 62% were male and around 40% were female, and the mean age was 40.4 years. Before enrollment, most patients had been given radiochemotherapy with temozolomide as standard therapy, while the rest had received either radiotherapy alone or temozolomide alone. Six visits were used for peripheral blood collection: V03 (baseline), V05, V07, V10, V12 and V13. For exploratory analyses, some 24 treated patients had longitudinal TCRB deep sequencing done wherever samples were available.

V is clipped by 10 bases and J by 6 bases, and the sequence between their germline boundaries is 19 bases long. The germline V gene specifies SNHLY as CDR1 and FYNNEI as CDR2. The cysteine opens and the phenylalanine closes a CDR3 of 13 amino acids. Only the CDR3 portion is preserved as DNA: 39 bases, with reading frame beginning at the first base. The sample's time point label, in plain terms: week 5, during vaccination. Each vaccine dose was 300 ug of a 20-mer mutant IDH1 peptide in Montanide, given subcutaneously with topical imiquimod. Newly diagnosed WHO grade 3 or 4 IDH1-mutant astrocytomas showing loss of nuclear ATRX were present in the donors. The samples were drawn from NOA16, a multicentre, single-arm, open-label phase I trial in Germany that tested a mutant IDH1 peptide vaccine in humans for the first time. The DNeasy Blood and Tissue Kit was used to extract genomic DNA from EDTA blood for TCRB sequencing.

Library construction relied on the immunoSEQ multiplex PCR assay. Rearranged TCR beta chain sequences were amplified using the hsTCRB Kit according to the manufacturer's protocol. Sequencing of TCRB libraries was carried out on an Illumina MiSeq. As for the authors' bioinformatics: Demultiplexing, trimming and gene mapping were performed with the kit vendor's proprietary platform. Held by TCRdb, this immuneACCESS table contains in-frame sequences only and omits some clones. Under half of the omission traces to an unresolved V gene where checked; the cause of the rest is unknown. V, J and clone size are those of that table, while D and trimming were read from the DNA. The sample data list 75,000 to 85,000 clones, and about 91% of these were observed just once. More than 0.5% of the sample belongs to the ten largest clones. What the authors observed across the whole study: Pseudoprogression appeared unrelated to alterations in the top peripheral T cell clonotypes detected by TCRB sequencing. The authors stated that sample limitations prevented analyses of patient blood samples from being reproduced. PBMC samples for TCRB deep sequencing were selected based on availability. Vaccine-induced immune responses across multiple MHC alleles were detected in about 93% of patients.

Turning to this clone: Its binding antigen is unknown. No base quality information exists; no much larger clone differs at one position.

The origin of this receptor is a woman between 45 and 65 years old with glioma. This specimen consisted of PBMCs, obtained from a glioma patient whose treatment included an IDH1 peptide vaccine. The sequence links TRBV2 to TRBJ2-7; the D segment might be TRBD1 or TRBD2, since each matches 7 bases. The DNA reads TGTGCCACCGGACAGGCCTCGGGGGGCGAGCAGTACTTC. The translation is CATGQASGGEQYF.